The T cell receptor (beta chain) under discussion was sequenced for a study of blood T cell repertoires in COVID-19. Study background: The samples span acute and convalescent COVID-19 from the United States, Italy and Spain. PBMCs, B-cell-depleted T cells, or T cells provided the cDNA or gDNA that made up the material.

Germline V lookup: CDR1 SSHAT, CDR2 FNYEAQ (reference sequence). The CDR3 contains 17 residues. V was clipped by 2 bases and J by 6 bases; unmatched bases: 11. Authors' data handling: Amplified reference gene primers provided the basis for estimating nucleated cell counts. TCRdb's table, derived via immunoSEQ multiplex PCR, lists solely in-frame clones and lacks some. Clone size and the V and J calls come from that table; the DNA yielded D and trimming. This sample has 200,000 to 250,000 clones; approximately 85% occur once, and the top ten carry about 3%. The sample consisted of peripheral blood. This TCR was recovered from a man in his forties or fifties who had recovered from COVID-19. This sequence joins TRBV7-7 and TRBJ2-5, with TRBD2 matching 11 bases. In nucleotides, the CDR3 is TGTGCCAGCAGCTTAACTAGCGGGAGATCGGGGCGGAAGACCCAGTACTTC. Its translation is CASSLTSGRSGRKTQYF. Based on the CDR3 plus reference TRBV7-7 and TRBJ2-5, the full variable domain is GAGVSQSPRYKVTKRGQDVTLRCDPISSHATLYWYQQALGQGPEFLTYFNYEAQPDKSGLPSDRFSAERPEGSISTLTIQRTEQRDSAMYRCASSLTSGRSGRKTQYFGPGTRLLVL.